The T cell receptor (beta chain) described here comes from a study of molecular identifiers for immune sequencing clone quantification. Study-wide context: Naive CD8 RNA (around 20,000 or 99,000 cells) was divided into five aliquots, with four sequenced. Points from the study as a whole: Highly expanded clone sizes could be underestimated by identical TCR molecules sharing a barcode. Clones carrying above 20 RNA copies accounted for over 99% of effector molecules, under 1% in naive cells.

Of note for this clonotype: Its specificity is unknown.

TCRdb analysed the PCR reads with MiXCR anew, one entry per CDR3 protein. The table lists around 300,000 distinct CDR3 sequences, 24% of them singletons. CDR3 length: 15 residues. Germline values: CDR1 LNHDA, CDR2 SQIVND (reference sequence). The germline V and J ends were trimmed by 4 bases and 5 bases, with 17 bases remaining between them. The chain combines TRBV19 with TRBJ2-5; maybe TRBD2 (7 bases). The sequencing input was naive CD8+ T cells from blood, with Jurkat cell RNA spiked in. Stated subset: FACS-sorted CD8+CD4-CCR7+CD45RA+ naive T cells. The TCR sequence derives from a human donor in good health. Some libraries in this study had Jurkat cell RNA spiked in. The CDR3 protein is CASSTYGGAGETQYF. CDR3 DNA: TGTGCCAGTAGTACGTATGGGGGGGCAGGTGAGACCCAGTACTTC.